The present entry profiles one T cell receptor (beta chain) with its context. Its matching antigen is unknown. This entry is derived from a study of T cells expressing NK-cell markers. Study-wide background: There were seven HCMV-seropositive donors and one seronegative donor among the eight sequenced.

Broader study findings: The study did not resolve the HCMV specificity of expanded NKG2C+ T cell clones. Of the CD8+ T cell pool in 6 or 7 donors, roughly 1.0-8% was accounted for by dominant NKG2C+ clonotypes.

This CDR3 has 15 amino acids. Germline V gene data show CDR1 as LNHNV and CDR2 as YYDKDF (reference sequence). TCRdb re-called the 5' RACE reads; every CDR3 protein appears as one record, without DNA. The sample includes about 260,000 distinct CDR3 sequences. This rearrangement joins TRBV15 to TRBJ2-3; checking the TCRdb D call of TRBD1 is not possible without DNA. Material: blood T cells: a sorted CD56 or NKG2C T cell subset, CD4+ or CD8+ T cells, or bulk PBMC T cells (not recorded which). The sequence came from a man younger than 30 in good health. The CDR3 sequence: CATSRALGLADTQYF.